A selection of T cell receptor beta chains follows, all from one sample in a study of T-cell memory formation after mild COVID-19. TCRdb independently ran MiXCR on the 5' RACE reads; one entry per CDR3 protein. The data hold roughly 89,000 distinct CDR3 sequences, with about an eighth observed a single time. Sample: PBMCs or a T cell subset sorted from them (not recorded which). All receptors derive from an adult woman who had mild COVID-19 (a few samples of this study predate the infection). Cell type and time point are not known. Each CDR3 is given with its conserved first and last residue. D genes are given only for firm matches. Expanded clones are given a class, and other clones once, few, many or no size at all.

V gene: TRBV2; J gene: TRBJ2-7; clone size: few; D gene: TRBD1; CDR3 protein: CASSDTDRGYYEQYF; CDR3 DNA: TGTGCCAGCAGTGACACGGACAGGGGCTACTACGAGCAGTACTTC
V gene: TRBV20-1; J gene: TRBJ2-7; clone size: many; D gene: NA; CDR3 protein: CSALTGSYEQYF; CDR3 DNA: TGCAGTGCCCTGACAGGTTCCTACGAGCAGTACTTC
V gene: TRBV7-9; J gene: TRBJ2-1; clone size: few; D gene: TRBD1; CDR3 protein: CASSHRDRFYNEQFF; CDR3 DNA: TGTGCCAGCAGCCACCGGGACAGGTTTTACAATGAGCAGTTCTTC
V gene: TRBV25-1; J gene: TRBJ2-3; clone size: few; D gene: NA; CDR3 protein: CASSESGSSYTDTQYF; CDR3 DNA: TGTGCCAGCAGTGAATCGGGAAGCAGCTACACAGATACGCAGTATTTT
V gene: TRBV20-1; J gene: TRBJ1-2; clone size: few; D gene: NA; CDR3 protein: CSASRPGYGYTF; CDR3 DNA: TGCAGTGCTAGCCGGCCAGGGTATGGCTACACCTTC
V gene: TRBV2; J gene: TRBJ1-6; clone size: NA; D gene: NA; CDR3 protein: CASTARGYNSPLHF; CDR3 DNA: TGTGCCAGCACTGCGAGGGGCTATAATTCACCCCTCCACTTT
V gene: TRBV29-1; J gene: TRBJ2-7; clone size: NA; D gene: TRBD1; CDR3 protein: CSVEVRDRGPYEQYF; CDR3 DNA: TGCAGCGTTGAAGTCCGGGACAGGGGCCCCTACGAGCAGTACTTC
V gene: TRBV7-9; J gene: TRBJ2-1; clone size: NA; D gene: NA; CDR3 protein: CASSPSAIEQFF; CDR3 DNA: TGTGCCAGCAGTCCTAGTGCTATTGAGCAGTTCTTC
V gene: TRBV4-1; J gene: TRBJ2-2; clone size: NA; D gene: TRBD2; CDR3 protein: CASSQVGPGLLTGELFF; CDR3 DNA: TGCGCCAGCAGCCAAGTGGGGCCGGGACTACTCACCGGGGAGCTGTTTTTT
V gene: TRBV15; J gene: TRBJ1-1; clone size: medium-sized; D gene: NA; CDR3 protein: CATSSDRENTEAFF; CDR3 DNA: TGTGCCACCAGCAGCGACAGAGAGAACACTGAAGCTTTCTTT
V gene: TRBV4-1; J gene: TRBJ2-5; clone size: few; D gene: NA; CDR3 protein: CASSQGVGQGGRETQYF; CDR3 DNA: TGCGCCAGCAGCCAAGGGGTCGGACAGGGAGGGAGAGAGACCCAGTACTTC
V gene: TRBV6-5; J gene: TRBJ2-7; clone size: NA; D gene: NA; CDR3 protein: CASSAQAPQDEQYF; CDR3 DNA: TGTGCCAGCAGTGCTCAGGCTCCCCAAGACGAGCAGTACTTC
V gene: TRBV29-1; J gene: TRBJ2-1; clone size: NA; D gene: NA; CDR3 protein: CSTSGNEQFF; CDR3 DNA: TGCAGCACCTCTGGTAATGAGCAGTTCTTC
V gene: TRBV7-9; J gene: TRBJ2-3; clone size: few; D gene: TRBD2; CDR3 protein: CASSPHGIGTSADTQYF; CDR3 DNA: TGTGCCAGCAGCCCTCACGGCATCGGGACTAGCGCAGATACGCAGTATTTT
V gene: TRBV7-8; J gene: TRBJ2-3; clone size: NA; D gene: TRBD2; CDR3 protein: CASSTPTSGREGPPDTQYF; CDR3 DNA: TGTGCCAGCAGCACGCCGACTAGCGGGAGGGAAGGCCCTCCAGATACGCAGTATTTT
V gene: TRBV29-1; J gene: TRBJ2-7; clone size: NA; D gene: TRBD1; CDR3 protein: CSVEANRGDEQYF; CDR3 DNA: TGCAGCGTTGAAGCAAACAGGGGGGACGAGCAGTACTTC
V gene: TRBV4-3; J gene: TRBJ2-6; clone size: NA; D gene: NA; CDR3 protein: CASSQFPGDSGANVLTF; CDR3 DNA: TGCGCCAGCAGCCAGTTCCCAGGGGACTCTGGGGCCAACGTCCTGACTTTC
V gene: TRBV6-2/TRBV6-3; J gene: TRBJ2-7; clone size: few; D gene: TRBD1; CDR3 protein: CASSYSTGGYEQYF; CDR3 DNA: TGTGCCAGCAGTTACTCTACAGGGGGCTACGAGCAGTACTTC
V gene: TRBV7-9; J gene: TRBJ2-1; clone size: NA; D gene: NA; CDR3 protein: CASSARVWQGNEQFF; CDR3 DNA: TGTGCCAGCAGCGCGAGGGTTTGGCAGGGGAATGAGCAGTTCTTC
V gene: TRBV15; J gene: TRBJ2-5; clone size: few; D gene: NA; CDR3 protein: CATSRSLATEGETQYF; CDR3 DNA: TGTGCCACCAGCAGATCGCTAGCTACCGAGGGGGAGACCCAGTACTTC
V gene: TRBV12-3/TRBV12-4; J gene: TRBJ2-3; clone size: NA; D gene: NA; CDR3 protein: CASSFTGLADTQYF; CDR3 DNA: TGTGCCAGCAGTTTTACAGGGTTGGCAGATACGCAGTATTTT
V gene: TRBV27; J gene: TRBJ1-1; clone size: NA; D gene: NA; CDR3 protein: CASSFGWDTEAFF; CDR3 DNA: TGTGCCAGCAGTTTTGGATGGGACACTGAAGCTTTCTTT
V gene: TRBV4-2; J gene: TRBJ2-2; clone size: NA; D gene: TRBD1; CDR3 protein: CASSQTRTGLDELFF; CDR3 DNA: TGTGCCAGCAGCCAGACACGGACAGGGCTCGATGAGCTGTTTTTT
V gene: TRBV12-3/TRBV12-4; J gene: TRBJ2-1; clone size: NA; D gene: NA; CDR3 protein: CASSQSAVPYNEQFF; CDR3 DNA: TGTGCCAGCAGCCAATCTGCCGTCCCCTACAATGAGCAGTTCTTC
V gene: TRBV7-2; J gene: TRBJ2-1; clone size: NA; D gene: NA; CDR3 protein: CASSPTRAYNEQFF; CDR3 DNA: TGTGCCAGCAGCCCGACTAGGGCCTACAATGAGCAGTTCTTC
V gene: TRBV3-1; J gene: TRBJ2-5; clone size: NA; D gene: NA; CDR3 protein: CASSQDISQRETQYF; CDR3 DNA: TGTGCCAGCAGCCAAGATATTTCACAGAGGGAGACCCAGTACTTC
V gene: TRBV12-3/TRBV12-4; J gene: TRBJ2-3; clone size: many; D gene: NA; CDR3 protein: CASSGNTQYF; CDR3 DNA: TGTGCCAGCAGTGGGAATACGCAGTATTTT
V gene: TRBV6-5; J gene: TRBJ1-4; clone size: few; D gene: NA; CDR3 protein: CASSRGQGNEKLFF; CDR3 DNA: TGTGCCAGCAGCAGGGGACAAGGAAATGAAAAACTGTTTTTT
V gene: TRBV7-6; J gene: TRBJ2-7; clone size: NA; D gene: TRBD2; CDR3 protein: CASSSGLAFEQYF; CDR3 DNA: TGTGCCAGCAGCTCGGGACTAGCTTTCGAGCAGTACTTC
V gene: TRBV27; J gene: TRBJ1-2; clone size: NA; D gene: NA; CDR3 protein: CASSLSSASGGGYTF; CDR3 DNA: TGTGCCAGCAGTTTATCGTCAGCCTCCGGGGGTGGCTACACCTTC
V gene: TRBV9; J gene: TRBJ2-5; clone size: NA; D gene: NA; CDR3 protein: CASSVEAGLETQYF; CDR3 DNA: TGTGCCAGCAGCGTAGAGGCAGGGCTAGAGACCCAGTACTTC
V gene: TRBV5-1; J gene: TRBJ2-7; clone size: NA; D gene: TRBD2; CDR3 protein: CASSGLDRSYEQYF; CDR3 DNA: TGCGCCAGCAGCGGACTAGATAGGTCCTACGAGCAGTACTTC
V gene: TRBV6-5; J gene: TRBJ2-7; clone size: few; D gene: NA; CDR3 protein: CASSYSRSYEQYF; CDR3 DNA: TGTGCCAGCAGTTACTCCAGATCCTACGAGCAGTACTTC
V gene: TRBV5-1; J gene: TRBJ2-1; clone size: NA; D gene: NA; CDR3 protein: CASSFGGGMGDEQFF; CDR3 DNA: TGCGCCAGCAGCTTCGGAGGGGGAATGGGCGATGAGCAGTTCTTC
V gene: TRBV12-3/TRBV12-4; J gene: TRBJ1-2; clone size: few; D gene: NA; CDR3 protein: CASSPTWTDNYGYTF; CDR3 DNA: TGTGCCAGCAGTCCTACTTGGACCGATAACTATGGCTACACCTTC
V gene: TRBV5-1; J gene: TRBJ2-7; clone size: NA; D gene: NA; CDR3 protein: CASAGGSGTSYEQYF; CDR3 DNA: TGCGCCAGCGCTGGGGGGAGCGGAACTTCCTACGAGCAGTACTTC
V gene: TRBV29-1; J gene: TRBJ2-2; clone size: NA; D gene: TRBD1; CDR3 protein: CSVGNTGAPNTGELFF; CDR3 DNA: TGCAGCGTGGGAAACACAGGGGCCCCTAACACCGGGGAGCTGTTTTTT
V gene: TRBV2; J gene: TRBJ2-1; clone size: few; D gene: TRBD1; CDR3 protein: CASWVSDREDNEQFF; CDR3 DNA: TGTGCCAGCTGGGTGTCGGACAGGGAAGACAATGAGCAGTTCTTC
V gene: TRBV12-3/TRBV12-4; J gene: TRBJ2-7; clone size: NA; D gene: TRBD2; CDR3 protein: CASSQTSARSYEQYF; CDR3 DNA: TGTGCCAGCAGTCAGACTAGCGCGCGATCCTACGAGCAGTACTTC
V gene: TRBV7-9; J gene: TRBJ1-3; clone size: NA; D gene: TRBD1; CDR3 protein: CASSWGQSSGNTIYF; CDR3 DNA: TGTGCCAGCAGCTGGGGACAGTCATCTGGAAACACCATATATTTT
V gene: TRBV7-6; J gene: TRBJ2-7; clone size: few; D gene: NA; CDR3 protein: CASSLAGGGEQYF; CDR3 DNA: TGTGCCAGCAGCTTAGCTGGGGGTGGCGAGCAGTACTTC
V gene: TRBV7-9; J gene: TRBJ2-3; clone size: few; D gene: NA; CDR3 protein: CASSSVTGTDTQYF; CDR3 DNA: TGTGCCAGCAGCTCCGTGACAGGCACAGATACGCAGTATTTT
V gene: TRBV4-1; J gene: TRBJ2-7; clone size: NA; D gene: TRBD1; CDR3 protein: CASSQPWQGVLSYEQYF; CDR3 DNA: TGCGCCAGCAGCCAACCCTGGCAGGGGGTGCTCTCCTACGAGCAGTACTTC
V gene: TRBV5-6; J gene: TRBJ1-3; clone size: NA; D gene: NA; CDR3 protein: CASSLTPSGNTIYF; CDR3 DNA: TGTGCCAGCAGCTTGACACCGTCTGGAAACACCATATATTTT
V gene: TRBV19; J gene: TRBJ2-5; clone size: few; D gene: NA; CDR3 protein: CASSIGWGDGETQYF; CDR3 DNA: TGTGCCAGTAGTATCGGTTGGGGGGACGGCGAGACCCAGTACTTC
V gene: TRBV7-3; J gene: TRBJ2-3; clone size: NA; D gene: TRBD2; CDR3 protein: CASSLIASGGTDTQYF; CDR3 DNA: TGTGCCAGCAGCTTAATTGCTAGCGGGGGCACAGATACGCAGTATTTT
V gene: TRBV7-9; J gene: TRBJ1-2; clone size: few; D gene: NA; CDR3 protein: CASTSPRSGTSKDGYTF; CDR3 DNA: TGTGCCAGCACCTCACCCCGGTCGGGGACGTCAAAAGATGGCTACACCTTC
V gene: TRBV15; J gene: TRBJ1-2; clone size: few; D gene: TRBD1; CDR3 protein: CATSSRDREDFGYTF; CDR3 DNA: TGTGCCACCAGCAGTCGGGACAGGGAGGATTTTGGCTACACCTTC
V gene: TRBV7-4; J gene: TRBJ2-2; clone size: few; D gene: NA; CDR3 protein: CASSSTSGPGELFF; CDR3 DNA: TGTGCCAGCAGCTCAACCTCAGGGCCCGGGGAGCTGTTTTTT
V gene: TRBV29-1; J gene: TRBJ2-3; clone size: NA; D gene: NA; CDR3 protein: CSVEDNTDTQYF; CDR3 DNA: TGCAGCGTTGAAGACAACACAGATACGCAGTATTTT
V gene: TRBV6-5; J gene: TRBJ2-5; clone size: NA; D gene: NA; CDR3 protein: CASSSSEPFYQETQYF; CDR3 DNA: NA
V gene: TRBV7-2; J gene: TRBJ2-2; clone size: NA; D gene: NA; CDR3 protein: CASSARLGGDGELFF; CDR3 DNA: TGTGCCAGCAGCGCCCGACTAGGAGGGGACGGGGAGCTGTTTTTT
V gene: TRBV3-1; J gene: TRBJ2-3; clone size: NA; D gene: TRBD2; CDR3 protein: CASSQEWGGRGVTDTQYF; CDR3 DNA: TGTGCCAGCAGCCAAGAATGGGGTGGGCGGGGGGTCACAGATACGCAGTATTTT
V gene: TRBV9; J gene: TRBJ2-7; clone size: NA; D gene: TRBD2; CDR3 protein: CASSVSSGAYEQYF; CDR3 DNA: TGTGCCAGCAGCGTGTCTAGCGGAGCCTACGAGCAGTACTTC
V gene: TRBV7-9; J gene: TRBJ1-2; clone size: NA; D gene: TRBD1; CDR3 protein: CASSVNPGQIYGYTF; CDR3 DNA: TGTGCCAGCAGCGTCAACCCGGGACAGATTTATGGCTACACCTTC